This T cell receptor beta chain derives from a study of cytomegalovirus exposure and HLA in healthy donors. Overall study results and limits: Prior analysis indicated that the majority of TCR beta V segments exhibited productivity approximately 90% or approximately 30% of the time. Several of the most significant clusters were apparently associated with common viral pathogens in a later analysis.

Researchers ran the PCR with 60 Vbeta and 13 Jbeta primers. TCRdb's copy holds only in-frame clones and misses some; the assay was immunoSEQ multiplex PCR. The table has about 160,000 clones, roughly 80% seen once. Trimming removed 2 bases from V and 5 bases from J; junction bases left unmatched: 1. Looked up from germline, CDR1 is SGHNT and CDR2 is YYREEE (reference sequence). There are 14 residues in the CDR3. This clone was found a few times. Its cognate antigen is unknown. Each donor was healthy, and each was a bone marrow donor. The material sequenced was PBMCs. The sequence was obtained from a woman aged 40 to 50 in good health and CMV-seronegative. The rearrangement joins TRBV5-4 to TRBJ2-1; 10 positions agree with TRBD2. This CDR3 is CASSLAGGDNEQFF. CDR3 DNA: TGTGCCAGCAGCTTAGCGGGGGGGGACAATGAGCAGTTCTTC.